The 26 T cell receptor beta chains reported below all come from one sample, sequenced in a study of blood T cell repertoires in COVID-19. Here immunoSEQ multiplex PCR was the method, and the copy in TCRdb shows in-frame clones only, minus some. The sample records roughly 220,000 clones, approximately 83% being singletons. Sequences were obtained from peripheral blood. The receptors come from a woman in her thirties who had recovered from COVID-19.

The chain combines TRBV29-1 with TRBJ2-7, with a possible D match to TRBD1 (6 bases). The V gene's germline CDR1 is SQVTM and CDR2 ANQGSEA. V was cut by 6 bases and J by 3 bases, with 15 bases left in between. The CDR3 has 13 residues. CDR3 sequence (DNA): TGCAGCGTCCACGATCTAGGGGGCTACGAGCAGTACTTC. It yields the protein CSVHDLGGYEQYF.

This sequence joins TRBV7-9 and TRBJ2-5; 7 bases fit TRBD1. The V gene's germline CDR1 is SEHNR and CDR2 FQNEAQ (reference sequence). The CDR3 consists of 15 residues. After removal of 1 base from V and 4 bases from J, the junction contained 6 bases not matched to a gene. CDR3: CASSLVVAGGETQYF. The CDR3 DNA sequence: TGTGCCAGCAGCTTAGTCGTGGCAGGGGGAGAGACCCAGTACTTC.

The V and J genes are TRBV2 and TRBJ1-2; a weak D match, TRBD1 (5 bases). Germline CDR1 reads SNHLY; CDR2 reads FYNNEI. This CDR3 comprises 16 residues. V lost 10 bases, J lost 4 bases, and 25 bases lay in between. CDR3: CATYWTGTPRGYGYTF. The CDR3 DNA reads TGTGCCACCTACTGGACCGGGACTCCAAGGGGCTATGGCTACACCTTC.

The chain recombines TRBV11-3 with TRBJ2-2; TRBD1 matches 8 bases. With V trimmed by 5 bases and J by 11 bases, 4 bases remained unmatched. Germline V CDR1 and CDR2: SGHNT, YENEEA. The CDR3 spans 12 residues. CDR3 amino acids: CASSQGQGELFF. The DNA of the CDR3 is TGTGCCAGCAGCCAAGGACAGGGTGAGCTGTTTTTT.

On this clone: The germline gene is not matched at one end of the junction; a read error may be the cause. V gene TRBV6-6 combines with J gene TRBJ1-5; D perhaps matches TRBD1 (6 bases). This CDR3 is built from 16 residues. The germline CDR1 and CDR2 sequences are MNHNY and SVGAGI (reference sequence). The CDR3 here is CASSPSGTRSTQPQHF. CDR3 in DNA: TGTGCCAGCAGCCCTTCGGGGACAAGGAGCACTCAGCCCCAGCATTTT.

The rearrangement links TRBV5-5 to TRBJ2-4; 7 nucleotides match TRBD2. CDR3 length: 16 residues. Unmatched junction bases numbered 5, after V lost 2 bases and J lost 0 bases. Per germline, CDR1 SGHKS and CDR2 YYEKEE (reference sequence). The CDR3 region is CASSLALAGAKNIQYF. In nucleotides, the CDR3 is TGTGCCAGCAGCTTAGCCTTAGCGGGAGCCAAAAACATTCAGTACTTC.

V and J are TRBV28 and TRBJ2-7; TRBD2 is a possible D gene (7 bases). V shed 7 bases and J shed 2 bases, with 15 bases lying between them. Germline CDR1 MDHEN, CDR2 SYDVKM. The CDR3 spans 14 residues. The CDR3 sequence is CASTLGGATYEQYF. CDR3 coding DNA: TGTGCCAGCACCCTGGGGGGGGCTACCTACGAGCAGTACTTC.

This chain joins TRBV4-1 and TRBJ2-2; 15 nucleotides line up with TRBD2. CDR1 and CDR2 from the germline V gene are MGHRA and YSYEKL. The length of the CDR3 is 17 residues. V trimming: 3 bases; J trimming: 6 bases; junction bases outside the gene matches: 5. The chain's CDR3 is CASSHRTSGRGAGELFF. The CDR3 nucleotides are TGCGCCAGCAGCCATCGGACTAGCGGGAGGGGGGCCGGGGAGCTGTTTTTT.

The rearrangement joins TRBV3-1 (or the pseudogene TRBV3-2) to TRBJ2-3, with 8 bases lining up with TRBD2. Germline V CDR1 and CDR2: LGHDT, YNNKEL (reference sequence). The V segment lost 4 bases and the J segment 0 bases; nucleotides outside the gene matches: 9. The CDR3 extends over 17 amino acids. Here the CDR3 DNA reads TGTGCCAGCAGCCCACTAGCGGCCTATACTAGCACAGATACGCAGTATTTT. It yields the protein CASSPLAAYTSTDTQYF.

The chain joins TRBV5-1 to TRBJ2-7; 9 nucleotides align to TRBD1. CDR1 is SGHRS and CDR2 is YFSETQ in the germline V gene. V lost 8 bases, J lost 7 bases, and 10 bases stayed unmatched. This CDR3 is 13 amino acids long. This CDR3 reads CARGWGTGKEQYF. The CDR3 region has the DNA TGCGCCAGGGGTTGGGGGACAGGGAAAGAGCAGTACTTC. The full variable domain, completed using reference TRBV5-1 and TRBJ2-7, is KAGVTQTPRYLIKTRGQQVTLSCSPISGHRSVSWYQQTPGQGLQFLFEYFSETQRNKGNFPGRFSGRQFSNSRSEMNVSTLELGDSALYLCARGWGTGKEQYFGPGTRLTVT.

The V gene is TRBV6-2 or TRBV6-3, the J gene TRBJ2-5, with 10 bases aligning to TRBD2. The CDR3 extends over 19 amino acids. The ends lost 4 bases at V and 2 bases at J; junction bases unmatched: 16. The germline V gene has CDR1 MNHEY and CDR2 SVGEGT. The CDR3 coding sequence is TGTGCCAGCAGTTTCGGACTAGCGGAGACGAGATGGGTTCAAGAGACCCAGTACTTC. Translation: CASSFGLAETRWVQETQYF.

This clone was detected once. CDR3 DNA: TGCAGCGTCGGGGGTATTAGCGGGGACCAAGAGACCCAGTACTTC. Encoded protein: CSVGGISGDQETQYF. V is TRBV29-1 and J is TRBJ2-5; 8 nucleotides line up with TRBD2. CDR1 is SQVTM, CDR2 ANQGSEA, per germline. With V trimmed by 6 bases and J by 0 bases, 9 bases remained unmatched. This CDR3 is built from 15 residues. Supplemented by reference TRBV29-1 and TRBJ2-5, the full variable domain reads SAVISQKPSRDICQRGTSLTIQCQVDSQVTMMFWYRQQPGQSLTLIATANQGSEATYESGFVIDKFPISRPNLTFSTLTVSNMSPEDSSIYLCSVGGISGDQETQYFGPGTRLLVL.

This clone was detected a few times. The chain employs TRBV18 and TRBJ1-6, with 8 bases matching TRBD1. Germline trimming cut 6 bases from V and 11 bases from J; bases unmatched to any gene: 18. Germline-derived CDR1 and CDR2 are KGHSH and LQKENI. The CDR3 spans 17 residues. The CDR3: CASSPVRQGLGETPLHF. In DNA, the CDR3 is TGTGCCAGCTCGCCGGTCCGACAGGGGCTCGGCGAGACACCCCTCCACTTT.

The chain couples TRBV19 to TRBJ2-5, with TRBD2 as a possible D gene (6 bases). With 8 bases removed from V and 2 bases from J, the gap between germline ends came to 15 bases. This CDR3 contains 14 residues. CDR1 LNHDA and CDR2 SQIVND come from the germline V gene (reference sequence). The CDR3: CASAIRDSQETQYF. As DNA, the CDR3 is TGTGCCAGTGCGATTCGGGACTCTCAAGAGACCCAGTACTTC.

The DNA of the CDR3 is TGTGCCAGCAGTAATTCCGGGACAGTGTACACAGATACGCAGTATTTT. Its protein is CASSNSGTVYTDTQYF. The chain couples TRBV6-2 or TRBV6-3 to TRBJ2-3, with 7 bases fitting TRBD1. The germline V gene encodes CDR1 MNHEY and CDR2 SVGEGT. Trimming cost V 5 bases and J 2 bases; bases outside gene matches: 10. The CDR3 totals 16 residues.

The chain uses TRBV21-1 and TRBJ1-6. TRBV21-1 is designated a pseudogene. The CDR3 is made up of 15 amino acids. Here the CDR3 reads CAALAGIIYNSPLHF. The CDR3 DNA reads as TGTGCCGCCCTGGCGGGGATCATCTATAATTCACCCCTCCACTTT.

This clone was detected a few times. The chain's CDR3 is CASRTLAGGPRTQYF. For the CDR3, the DNA is TGTGCCAGCAGAACACTAGCGGGAGGGCCACGTACGCAGTATTTT. The chain couples TRBV11-2 to TRBJ2-3; 13 bases map to TRBD2. Germline lookup yields CDR1 SGHAT and CDR2 FQNNGV. This CDR3 is 15 amino acids long. Trimming cost V 6 bases and J 8 bases; bases outside gene matches: 8.

The chain employs TRBV7-9 and TRBJ1-6, with D tentatively TRBD1 (6 bases). CDR3 length: 16 amino acids. The germline V gene encodes CDR1 SEHNR and CDR2 FQNEAQ (reference sequence). V was pared by 5 bases and J by 14 bases, with 25 bases between. The CDR3 DNA reads TGTGCCAGCAGCGACCTTCGGACAGCTTCGGAATTGACCCTCCACTTT. It encodes CASSDLRTASELTLHF. Combining the CDR3 with reference TRBV7-9 and TRBJ1-6 gives the whole variable domain DTGVSQNPRHKITKRGQNVTFRCDPISEHNRLYWYRQTLGQGPEFLTYFQNEAQLEKSRLLSDRFSAERPKGSFSTLEIQRTEQGDSAMYLCASSDLRTASELTLHFGNGTRLTVT.

Worth noting for this clone: Other DNA sequences within the sample encode an identical CDR3. V and J are TRBV5-4 and TRBJ2-7, with 11 positions matching TRBD2. The CDR3 has 16 residues. The germline V gene has CDR1 SGHNT and CDR2 YYREEE (reference sequence). J lost 4 bases, V lost 1 base, and 7 bases had no gene match. CDR3 DNA sequence: TGTGCCAGCAGCTTGAGGTTAGCGGGAGGGCCTTACGAGCAGTACTTC. Its protein is CASSLRLAGGPYEQYF.

The genes are TRBV3-1 (or the pseudogene TRBV3-2) and TRBJ2-3; D is unclear. The V gene's germline CDR1 is LGHDT and CDR2 YNNKEL (reference sequence). This CDR3 is 12 amino acids long. Between the trimmed V and J ends, which lost 2 bases and 2 bases, there was a span of 2 bases. In DNA form, the CDR3 reads TGTGCCAGCAGCCAACACACAGATACGCAGTATTTT. Residues: CASSQHTDTQYF.

The gene calls are TRBV5-1 and TRBJ1-1; 8 bases fit TRBD1. The CDR3 is 16 residues long. V shed 4 bases, J shed 13 bases, and the junction held 21 bases outside the gene matches. In germline, CDR1 is SGHRS, CDR2 YFSETQ. CDR3 region: CASSVNAGGSLGGLFF. DNA of the CDR3: TGCGCCAGCAGCGTCAATGCAGGGGGCTCGTTAGGAGGGCTTTTCTTT.

The CDR3 loop is CASSVALTSGDLFF. In nucleotides, the CDR3 is TGTGCCAGCAGCGTAGCTCTGACTAGCGGGGACCTCTTCTTC. The V call is TRBV9, the J call TRBJ2-1; 11 bases map to TRBD2. V was pared by 0 bases and J by 16 bases, with 9 bases of the junction left unmatched. Germline assignment: CDR1 SGDLS and CDR2 YYNGEE. The CDR3 is 14 residues long.

The V and J genes are TRBV19 and TRBJ2-4; the D gene is possibly TRBD2 (5 bases). Germline V gives CDR1 LNHDA, CDR2 SQIVND (reference sequence). CDR3 size: 16 residues. V lost 10 bases, J lost 1 base, and 20 bases lay in between. The CDR3 loop is CATGPGFERAKNIQYF. The CDR3 nucleotides are TGTGCCACCGGACCGGGGTTTGAGCGGGCCAAAAACATTCAGTACTTC.

V and J are TRBV6-5 and TRBJ2-3, with D perhaps TRBD1 (6 bases). This CDR3 spans 16 amino acids. Germline V gene data show CDR1 as MNHEY and CDR2 as SVGAGI. Trimming left V 2 bases short and J 7 bases short, with 19 bases between. CDR3 nucleotide sequence: TGTGCCAGCAGTTACCATATCACAGGGAGATTGTATACGCAGTATTTT. Translating it yields CASSYHITGRLYTQYF.

The chain joins TRBV6-2 or TRBV6-3 to TRBJ2-1; 8 positions agree with TRBD2. The V segment lost 2 bases and the J segment 4 bases; nucleotides outside the gene matches: 7. Germline loops: CDR1 MNHEY, CDR2 SVGEGT. The CDR3 length is 16 residues. DNA for the CDR3: TGTGCCAGCAGTTACCCCGGGACTAGGTCGTACAATGAGCAGTTCTTC. This codes for CASSYPGTRSYNEQFF.

Here the CDR3 DNA reads TGTGCCAGTAGTTCATCCGGGACTAGCGGGGGTGAGCAGTTCTTC. It specifies CASSSSGTSGGEQFF. This rearrangement joins TRBV19 to TRBJ2-1; 14 bases align to TRBD2. Trimming at V came to 5 bases and at J to 9 bases, leaving 6 bases not matched to a gene. The CDR3 runs 15 residues. Germline loops: CDR1 LNHDA, CDR2 SQIVND (reference sequence).